The rows below give T cell receptor beta chains drawn from one sample of a study of T cells in Graves' hyperthyroidism and ophthalmopathy. TCRdb reprocessed the multiplex PCR reads via MiXCR and lists one record per CDR3 protein. In the table there are hundreds of thousands of distinct CDR3 sequences, about two fifths of which are singletons. Material: blood. All receptors come from a man between 18 and 35 years old with Graves' hyperthyroidism. The CDR3 runs from the conserved cysteine through the conserved F or W. The D gene is left open where the match is weak. The size field is filled for only some rows; it gives once, few, many or a size class.

J gene	clone size	V gene	D gene	CDR3 protein	CDR3 DNA
TRBJ1-1	NA	TRBV6-5	NA	CASSREGKGTEAFF	TGTGCCAGCTCACGAGAAGGCAAGGGCACTGAAGCTTTCTTT
TRBJ2-7	NA	TRBV5-1	TRBD2	CASSFLGTSEYEQYF	TGCGCCAGCAGCTTTCTGGGGACTAGCGAGTACGAGCAGTACTTC
TRBJ2-7	NA	TRBV7-2	TRBD1	CASSTRTGVDEQYF	TGTGCCAGCAGCACCCGGACAGGGGTAGACGAGCAGTACTTC
TRBJ1-1	NA	TRBV10-3	TRBD1	CASRKDRRNTEAFF	TGTGCCAGCAGGAAGGACAGGAGGAACACTGAAGCTTTCTTT
TRBJ1-2	many	TRBV7-9	NA	CASSLDRNYAYGYTF	TGTGCCAGCAGCTTAGACAGGAACTATGCCTATGGCTACACCTTC
TRBJ2-7	few	TRBV12-3/TRBV12-4	NA	CASSYSSWSYEQYF	TGTGCCAGCAGTTATTCTTCCTGGAGCTACGAGCAGTACTTC
TRBJ1-5	many	TRBV7-8	TRBD1	CASTPWAGGRNQPQHF	TGTGCCAGCACCCCTTGGGCAGGGGGCCGCAATCAGCCCCAGCATTTT
TRBJ2-2	NA	TRBV29-1	NA	CSVEDGGLFF	TGCAGCGTTGAAGATGGGGGGCTGTTTTTT
TRBJ1-2	NA	TRBV11-2	NA	CASSFGRLGSDYGYTF	TGTGCCAGCAGCTTTGGTCGATTGGGCAGTGACTATGGCTACACCTTC
TRBJ2-3	NA	TRBV9	TRBD1	CASSPRDRDTQYF	TGTGCCAGCAGCCCACGGGACAGGGACACGCAGTATTTT
TRBJ2-7	NA	TRBV20-1	TRBD1	CSASYPGQGNEQYF	TGCAGTGCTAGTTACCCGGGACAGGGTAACGAGCAGTACTTC
TRBJ1-3	NA	TRBV7-9	NA	CASSLEDGYQPLGNTIYF	TGTGCCAGCAGCTTGGAGGATGGGTATCAGCCACTTGGAAACACCATATATTTT
TRBJ2-5	many	TRBV10-1	NA	CASSERRHGETQYF	TGCGCCAGCAGTGAAAGGCGGCACGGGGAGACCCAGTACTTC
TRBJ1-4	NA	TRBV12-3/TRBV12-4	NA	CASSLRGPEKLFF	TGTGCCAGCAGTTTGAGAGGGCCTGAAAAACTGTTTTTT
TRBJ1-3	few	TRBV7-9	NA	CASTTRRAGNTIYF	TGTGCCAGCACCACCCGCAGGGCTGGAAACACCATATATTTT
TRBJ1-6	NA	TRBV12-5	NA	CASGLVNSPLHF	TGTGCTAGTGGTTTAGTCAATTCACCCCTCCACTTT
TRBJ1-1	NA	TRBV20-1	NA	CSAVRVTSNTEAFF	TGCAGTGCTGTTCGGGTAACTTCGAACACTGAAGCTTTCTTT
TRBJ1-5	NA	TRBV12-3/TRBV12-4	NA	CASSHPRGQPQHF	TGTGCCAGCAGCCATCCGAGGGGGCAGCCCCAGCATTTT
TRBJ2-5	NA	TRBV6-5	NA	CASSLWEAQETQYF	TGTGCCAGCAGTTTATGGGAGGCTCAAGAGACCCAGTACTTC
TRBJ2-7	NA	TRBV12-3/TRBV12-4	NA	CASSFFQGNEQYF	TGTGCCAGCAGTTTTTTCCAGGGTAACGAGCAGTACTTC
TRBJ1-6	many	TRBV10-3	NA	CAISESGSNSPLHF	TGTGCCATCAGTGAGTCGGGCAGCAATTCACCCCTCCACTTT
TRBJ1-1	NA	TRBV4-3	TRBD1	CASSNYRGGMWTEAFF	TGCGCCAGCAGCAACTACAGGGGGGGGATGTGGACTGAAGCTTTCTTT
TRBJ1-1	many	TRBV29-1	NA	CSVSTGVNTEAFF	TGCAGCGTATCTACAGGAGTGAACACTGAAGCTTTCTTT
TRBJ2-5	NA	TRBV29-1	TRBD2	CSGEGTRREQETQYF	TGCAGCGGGGAGGGAACCCGGCGGGAGCAGGAGACCCAGTACTTC